This T cell receptor beta chain is from a study of cytomegalovirus exposure and HLA in healthy donors. Study results and caveats: As was reported, the HLA-A and HLA-B alleles of most subjects were accurately predicted from TCR beta sequences.

Germline loops: CDR1 KGHSH, CDR2 LQKENI. The CDR3 runs to 16 residues. V was trimmed by 4 bases and J by 7 bases, leaving 22 bases between them. A remark on this clone: What it binds is not known.

The PCR employed 60 Vbeta primers together with 13 Jbeta primers. TCRdb keeps only in-frame clones here, not all; method: immunoSEQ multiplex PCR. The data contain 250,000 or so clones, around 90% of them singletons. The chain carries TRBV18 and TRBJ2-5, with D perhaps matching TRBD2 (6 bases). This clonotype was sampled from a girl aged 2 to 10 in good health and CMV-seronegative. Sequencing input: PBMCs. CDR3 bases: TGTGCCAGCTCACGAGCCCCCGGGACTCCCGCATGGACCCAGTACTTC. This translates into CASSRAPGTPAWTQYF.